A selection of T cell receptor beta chains follows, all from one sample in a study of T cells expressing NK-cell markers. Each CDR3 protein gets one entry in TCRdb, which reprocessed the 5' RACE reads and gives no DNA. This table holds about 150,000 distinct CDR3 sequences. Sequencing was done on a sample of blood T cells: a sorted CD56 or NKG2C T cell subset, CD4+ or CD8+ T cells, or bulk PBMC T cells (not recorded which). Receptors originate from a man aged 18-69 years in good health. The CDR3 runs from the conserved cysteine through the conserved F or W.

V gene	J gene	CDR3 protein
TRBV5-1	TRBJ2-3	CASSLRTGFNTDTQYF
TRBV7-9	TRBJ2-7	CASSLIGSGTGGDEQYF
TRBV7-6	TRBJ2-3	CASSLEVTGQDTQYF
TRBV27	TRBJ2-7	CASSPKGYEQYF
TRBV4-1	TRBJ2-2	CATERPGRTNTGELFF
TRBV7-9	TRBJ2-3	CASSLGGGDTDTQYF
TRBV7-7	TRBJ2-5	CASSPLSGGYQETQYF
TRBV9	TRBJ2-1	CASSEGLAGGPLDEQFF
TRBV11-3	TRBJ1-1	CASSLLTGVNTEAFF
TRBV9	TRBJ2-2	CASRRTGFANTGELFF
TRBV20-1	TRBJ2-1	CSASSDEHTGEQFF
TRBV12-3/TRBV12-4	TRBJ1-3	CASSLVAGSGNTIYF
TRBV9	TRBJ2-4	CASSVRPREGKNIQYF
TRBV2	TRBJ1-5	CASSDRDLGSNQPQHF
TRBV19	TRBJ1-1	CASSISIIGATEAFF
TRBV11-2	TRBJ2-5	CASRLTGSWVVKETQYF
TRBV6-6	TRBJ2-2	CASSTTRAGELFF